This section outlines one T cell receptor (beta chain) sequence together with its context. Its specificity is unknown. The sample is drawn from a study of T cell responses to AZD1222 COVID-19 vaccine. About the study: Investigators merged groups given second doses at roughly 4 or roughly 12 weeks. The study's findings and limits: Of spike-specific TCRs, nearly half reportedly target regions left unmutated in variants. Repertoire sampling occurred only after the peak T cell response. Mostly white British, mostly female donors; authors suggested clonal diversity may be underestimated.

Profiling relied on immunoSEQ multiplex PCR, and the TCRdb table lists in-frame clones only, not all of them. This sample has 100,000 to 110,000 clones, with just under 90% found just once. The receptor comes from an adult in good health. The source material was peripheral blood, sampled on day 0 of AZD1222 vaccination.

The CDR3 DNA reads TGCGCCAGCAGCCAAGGGTTAGGGGGCGGGCTGATAAAGACCCAGTACTTC. Translation gives CASSQGLGGGLIKTQYF. The rearrangement joins TRBV4-1 to TRBJ2-5; TRBD1 agrees at 7 bases. Germline V CDR1 and CDR2: MGHRA, YSYEKL. With 1 base clipped from V and 6 bases from J, the junction kept 14 bases outside the gene matches. This CDR3 has 17 amino acids.